This entry describes one T cell receptor beta chain. Its cognate antigen is unknown. Only in-frame clones appear in the TCRdb table, and some are missing; sequencing was by immunoSEQ multiplex PCR. The data hold some 60,000 clones, with 70% to 90% observed a single time. The data belong to a study of a mutant IDH1 vaccine in newly diagnosed glioma. Looking at the study overall: Vaccination was launched 4-6 weeks after radiotherapy alone, or with temozolomide cycles.

Time point: week 35, safety follow-up. The content of each vaccine dose was 300 ug of mutant IDH1 20-mer peptide, and topical imiquimod accompanied it. Germline CDR1 is SGDLS and CDR2 is YYNGEE. This CDR3 spans 15 amino acids. The ends lost 3 bases at V and 4 bases at J; junction bases unmatched: 7. The chain recombines TRBV9 with TRBJ1-1; 9 nucleotides line up with TRBD1. Sequenced material: PBMCs, taken from a glioma patient whose treatment included an IDH1 peptide vaccine. This sequence originates from a man between 40 and 49 years old with glioma. The CDR3 DNA sequence: TGTGCCAGCAGCGCCTTGGGACAGGGTTCCACTGAAGCTTTCTTT. Protein sequence: CASSALGQGSTEAFF.